This TCR beta chain was found in a study of OX40 agonist ivuxolimab in advanced cancers. For the wider study: The costimulatory receptor OX40 (CD134) was targeted by ivuxolimab, a fully human IgG2 agonistic monoclonal antibody. Partial responses occurred in three dose-escalation patients: two with cutaneous melanoma and one with hepatocellular carcinoma. Of the roughly 53 patients in dose escalation, some 20 had hepatocellular carcinoma, some 15 had melanoma, 9 had renal cell carcinoma and 9 had head and neck cancer. Intravenous ivuxolimab was administered to patients every 2 weeks at six dose levels: 0.01, 0.1, 0.3, 1.5, 3 and 10 mg/kg. The purpose of peripheral TCRbeta sequencing was to test whether ivuxolimab changed TCR sequence diversity and led to clonal T-cell expansion. The paper covers the monotherapy dose-escalation part of the phase I ivuxolimab trial, which included N = 52 patients. In the dose-escalation cohort, 70% to 85% of patients were male, and the mean age was around 60 years, with a range of about 23 to 85. Patients were allowed to have had prior anti-PD-1, anti-PD-L1 or anti-CTLA-4 therapy, and 40% of the dose-escalation patients had previously received checkpoint inhibitors. Results the study describes overall, beyond this receptor: At doses of 0.1 to 3.0 mg/kg, clonal expansion of both CD4+ and CD8+ blood T cells was observed from baseline to week 6. Which antigens the clonally expanded peripheral T cells were specific for was not determined. After ivuxolimab, CD8+ T cells had more expanded clones than CD4+ T cells on average. In the 0.1-3.0 mg/kg groups, partial responders were among the patients with the lowest normalized peripheral clonal expansion, particularly in CD8+ T cells. Low levels of normalized T-cell clonal expansion were also seen in some patients who did not respond.

The trial excluded patients who had a history of autoimmune disease or were on systemic immunosuppression. Peripheral blood for TCR sequencing was collected from all dose cohorts at baseline, on cycle 4 day 1, and on cycle 7 day 1. Samples were obtained from an open-label, multicenter, first-in-human phase I dose-escalation trial of ivuxolimab. Adults with locally advanced or metastatic melanoma, renal cell carcinoma, hepatocellular carcinoma or head and neck squamous cell carcinoma were enrolled in the trial. Before TCR sequencing, CD4+ and CD8+ T cells were separately sorted from peripheral blood. Genomic DNA was extracted from sorted cells for sequencing of the TCRbeta CDR3 region. TCRbeta CDR3 regions were sequenced using the immunoSEQ Assay. This is the immuneACCESS table as TCRdb keeps it, with only in-frame sequences that have V and J called. A part of the clones is gone; compared with another copy, unresolved V genes explain less than half, and the rest is unexplained. For this sample there are fewer than 100,000 clones; under 90% appear just once. The ten largest clones take up about 0.44% of the sample.

The germline V gene supplies CDR1 MDHEN and CDR2 SYDVKM. Inclusive of the bounding cysteine and phenylalanine, the CDR3 is 16 residues long. Only the CDR3 region is kept as DNA, spanning 48 bases read in frame from base 1. A distance of 14 bases separates the germline ends of V and J, which lose 2 bases and 1 base respectively. This clone was found once. The antigen it binds to is not known. Base quality data are lacking; no much larger clone is found one base away. This specimen was CD4+ or CD8+ T cells sorted from blood, taken in a trial of the OX40 agonist ivuxolimab. The V gene is TRBV28 and the J gene is TRBJ1-1, with the D gene too uncertain to name. This receptor was identified in an adult with an advanced solid tumor such as melanoma, head and neck, liver or kidney cancer. Here the CDR3 is given as CASSLAPTLANTEAFF. The sequence in DNA is TGTGCCAGCAGTTTAGCCCCAACACTTGCGAACACTGAAGCTTTCTTT.